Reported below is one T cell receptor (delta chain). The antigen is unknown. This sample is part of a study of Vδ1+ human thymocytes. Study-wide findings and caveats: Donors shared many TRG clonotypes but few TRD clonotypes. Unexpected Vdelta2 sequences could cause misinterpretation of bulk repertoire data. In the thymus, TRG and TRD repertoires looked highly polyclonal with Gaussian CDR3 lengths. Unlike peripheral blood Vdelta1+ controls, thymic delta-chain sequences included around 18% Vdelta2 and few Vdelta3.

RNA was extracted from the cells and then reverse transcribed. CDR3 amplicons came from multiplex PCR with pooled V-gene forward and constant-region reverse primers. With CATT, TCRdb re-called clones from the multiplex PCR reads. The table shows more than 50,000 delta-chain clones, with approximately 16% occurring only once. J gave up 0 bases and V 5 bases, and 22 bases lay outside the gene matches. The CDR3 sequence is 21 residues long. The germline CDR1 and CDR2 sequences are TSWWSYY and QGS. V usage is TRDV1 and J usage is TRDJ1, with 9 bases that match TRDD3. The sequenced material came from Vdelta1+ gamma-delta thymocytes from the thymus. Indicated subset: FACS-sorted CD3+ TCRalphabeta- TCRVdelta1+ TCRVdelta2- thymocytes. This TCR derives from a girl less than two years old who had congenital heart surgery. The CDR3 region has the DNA TGTGCTCTTGGGCCCCACTCCTTCCTTGGTCTGGGGGATCCGTACACCGATAAACTCATCTTT. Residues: CALGPHSFLGLGDPYTDKLIF.